This TCR beta chain is drawn from a study of early stage breast cancer tumors. Overall study context: Invasive lobular carcinomas made up about 35% of the 12 ER+/PR+/HER2- tumors. Average read coverage per sample was 9 to 10-fold.

Notes on the study in general: Blood repertoires resembled normal breast more than tumor.

For this clone: Its antigen remains unidentified.

The assay was immunoSEQ multiplex PCR, and TCRdb's table has in-frame clones only and misses some. The table includes about 63,000 clones, over 65% detected once. CDR1 and CDR2 (germline): KGHSH, LQKENI. The CDR3 is 15 amino acids. V was trimmed by 3 bases and J by 1 base, leaving 13 bases between them. This chain uses TRBV18 with TRBJ2-7; TRBD2 is a possible D gene (5 bases). Sequencing was carried out using blood. The sequence came from a person aged 30 to 40 with breast cancer. CDR3 region: CASSPLLGGSYEQYF. Here the CDR3 DNA reads TGTGCCAGCTCACCTCTACTAGGCGGATCCTACGAGCAGTACTTC.